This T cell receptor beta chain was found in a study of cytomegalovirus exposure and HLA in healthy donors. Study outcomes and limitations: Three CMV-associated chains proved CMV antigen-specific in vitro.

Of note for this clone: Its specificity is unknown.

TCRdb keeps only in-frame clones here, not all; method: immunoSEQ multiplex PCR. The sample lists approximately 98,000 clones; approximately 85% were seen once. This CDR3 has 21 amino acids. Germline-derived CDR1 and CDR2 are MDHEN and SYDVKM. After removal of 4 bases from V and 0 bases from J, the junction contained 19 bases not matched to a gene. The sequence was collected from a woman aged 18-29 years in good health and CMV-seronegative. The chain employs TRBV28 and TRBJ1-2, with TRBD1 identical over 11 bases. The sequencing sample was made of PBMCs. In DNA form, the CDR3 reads TGTGCCAGCAGTTCAAAAATCTTACCGCCGGGACAGGGGGACACTAACTATGGCTACACCTTC. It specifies CASSSKILPPGQGDTNYGYTF.